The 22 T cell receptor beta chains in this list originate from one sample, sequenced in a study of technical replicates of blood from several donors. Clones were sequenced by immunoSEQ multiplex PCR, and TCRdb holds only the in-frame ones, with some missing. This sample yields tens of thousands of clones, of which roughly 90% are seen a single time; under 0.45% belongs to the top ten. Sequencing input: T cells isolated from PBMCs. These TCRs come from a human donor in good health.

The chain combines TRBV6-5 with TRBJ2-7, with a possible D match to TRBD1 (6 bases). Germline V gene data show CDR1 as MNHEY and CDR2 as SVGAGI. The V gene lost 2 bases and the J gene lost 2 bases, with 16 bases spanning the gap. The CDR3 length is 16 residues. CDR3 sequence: CASSYAGAPGAYEQYF. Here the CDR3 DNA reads TGTGCCAGCAGTTACGCCGGGGCACCAGGGGCCTACGAGCAGTACTTC.

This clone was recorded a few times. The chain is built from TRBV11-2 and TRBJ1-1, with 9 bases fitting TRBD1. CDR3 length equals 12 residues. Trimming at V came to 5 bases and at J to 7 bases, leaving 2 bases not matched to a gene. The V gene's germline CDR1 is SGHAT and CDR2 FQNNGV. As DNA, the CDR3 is TGTGCCAGCAGCCCGGGACAGGGTGAAGCTTTCTTT. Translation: CASSPGQGEAFF.

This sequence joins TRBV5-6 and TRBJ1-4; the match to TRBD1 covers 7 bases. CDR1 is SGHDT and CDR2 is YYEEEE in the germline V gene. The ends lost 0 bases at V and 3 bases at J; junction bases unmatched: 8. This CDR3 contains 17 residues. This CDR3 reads CASSLAEAGGPNEKLFF. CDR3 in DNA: TGTGCCAGCAGCTTGGCCGAGGCAGGGGGACCTAATGAAAAACTGTTTTTT.

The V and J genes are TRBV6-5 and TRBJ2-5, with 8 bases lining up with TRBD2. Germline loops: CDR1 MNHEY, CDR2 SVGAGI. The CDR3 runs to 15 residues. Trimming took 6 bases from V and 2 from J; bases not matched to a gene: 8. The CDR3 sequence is CASSPVAGIQETQYF. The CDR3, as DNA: TGTGCCAGCAGCCCTGTAGCGGGAATACAAGAGACCCAGTACTTC.

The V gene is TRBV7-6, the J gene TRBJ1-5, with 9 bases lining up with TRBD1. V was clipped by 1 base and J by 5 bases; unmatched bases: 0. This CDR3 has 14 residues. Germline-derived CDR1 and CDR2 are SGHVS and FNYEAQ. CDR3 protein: CASSLGTGDQPQHF. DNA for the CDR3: TGTGCCAGCAGCTTAGGGACAGGGGATCAGCCCCAGCATTTT.

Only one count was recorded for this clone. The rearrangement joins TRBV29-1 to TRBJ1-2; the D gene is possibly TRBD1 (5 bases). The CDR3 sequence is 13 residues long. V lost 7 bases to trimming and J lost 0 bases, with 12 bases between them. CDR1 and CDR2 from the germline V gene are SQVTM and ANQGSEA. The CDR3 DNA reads TGCAGCGCCCAACCAGGGCCTAACTATGGCTACACCTTC. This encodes CSAQPGPNYGYTF.

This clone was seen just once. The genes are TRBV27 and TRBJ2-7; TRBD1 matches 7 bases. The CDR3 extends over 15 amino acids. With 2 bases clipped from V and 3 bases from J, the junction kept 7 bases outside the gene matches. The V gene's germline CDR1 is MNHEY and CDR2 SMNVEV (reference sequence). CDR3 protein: CASSLRTGDDYEQYF. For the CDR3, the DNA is TGTGCCAGCAGTTTAAGGACAGGAGATGACTACGAGCAGTACTTC.

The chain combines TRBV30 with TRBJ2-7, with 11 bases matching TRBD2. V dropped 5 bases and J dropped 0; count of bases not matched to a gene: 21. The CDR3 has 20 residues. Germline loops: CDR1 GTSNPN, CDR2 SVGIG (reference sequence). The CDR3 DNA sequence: TGTGCCTGGGAGTCTCTGACTAGCGGGGATTCCAAGGCCTACTCCTACGAGCAGTACTTC. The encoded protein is CAWESLTSGDSKAYSYEQYF.

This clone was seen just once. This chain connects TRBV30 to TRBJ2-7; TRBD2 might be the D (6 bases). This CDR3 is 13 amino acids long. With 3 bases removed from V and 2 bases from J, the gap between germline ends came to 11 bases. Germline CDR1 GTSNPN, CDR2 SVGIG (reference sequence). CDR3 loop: CAWRVGTPYEQYF. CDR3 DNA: TGTGCCTGGAGGGTCGGGACTCCCTACGAGCAGTACTTC.

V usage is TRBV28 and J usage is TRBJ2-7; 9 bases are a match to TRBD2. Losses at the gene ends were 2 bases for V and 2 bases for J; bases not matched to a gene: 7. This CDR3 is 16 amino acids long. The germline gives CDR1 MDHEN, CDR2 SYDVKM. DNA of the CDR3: TGTGCCAGCAGTTTACTTAGCGGGAGAAGTCCCTACGAGCAGTACTTC. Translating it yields CASSLLSGRSPYEQYF.

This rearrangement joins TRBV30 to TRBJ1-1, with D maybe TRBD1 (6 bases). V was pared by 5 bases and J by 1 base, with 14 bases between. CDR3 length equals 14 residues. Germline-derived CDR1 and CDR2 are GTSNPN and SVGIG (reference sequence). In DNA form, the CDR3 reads TGTGCCTGGGGCACAGGGTTGGGGAACACTGAAGCTTTCTTT. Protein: CAWGTGLGNTEAFF.

In nucleotides, the CDR3 is TGTGCCAGCTCCCACAGGGGAGGAGGCACTGAAGCTTTCTTT. It is translated as CASSHRGGGTEAFF. This chain links TRBV6-5 with TRBJ1-1; 7 bases align to TRBD1. V gave up 8 bases and J gave up 4 bases; unmatched junction bases: 10. Germline values: CDR1 MNHEY, CDR2 SVGAGI. This CDR3 has 14 residues.

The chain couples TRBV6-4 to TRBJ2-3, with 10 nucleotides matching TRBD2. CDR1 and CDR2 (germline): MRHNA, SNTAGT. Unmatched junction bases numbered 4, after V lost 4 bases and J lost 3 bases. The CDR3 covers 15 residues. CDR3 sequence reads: CASSVASGSTDTQYF. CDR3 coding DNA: TGTGCCAGCAGTGTAGCTAGCGGGAGTACAGATACGCAGTATTTT.

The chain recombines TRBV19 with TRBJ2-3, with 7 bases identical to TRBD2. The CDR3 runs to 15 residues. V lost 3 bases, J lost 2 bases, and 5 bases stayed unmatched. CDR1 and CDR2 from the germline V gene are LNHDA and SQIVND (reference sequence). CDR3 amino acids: CASSMVLAATDTQYF. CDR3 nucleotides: TGTGCCAGTAGTATGGTCCTAGCGGCCACAGATACGCAGTATTTT.

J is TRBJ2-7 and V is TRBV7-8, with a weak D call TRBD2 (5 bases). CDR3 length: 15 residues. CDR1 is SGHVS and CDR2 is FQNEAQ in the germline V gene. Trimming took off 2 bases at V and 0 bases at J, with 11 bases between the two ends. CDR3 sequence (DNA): TGTGCCAGCAGCTTACAAGCGGCTAGCTCCTACGAGCAGTACTTC. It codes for CASSLQAASSYEQYF.

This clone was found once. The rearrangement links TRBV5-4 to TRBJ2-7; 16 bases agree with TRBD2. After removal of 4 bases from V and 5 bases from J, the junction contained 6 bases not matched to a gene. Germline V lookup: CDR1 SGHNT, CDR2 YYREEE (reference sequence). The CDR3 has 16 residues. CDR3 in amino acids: CASSRGLAGGPHEQYF. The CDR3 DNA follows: TGTGCCAGCAGCCGGGGACTAGCGGGAGGGCCACACGAGCAGTACTTC.

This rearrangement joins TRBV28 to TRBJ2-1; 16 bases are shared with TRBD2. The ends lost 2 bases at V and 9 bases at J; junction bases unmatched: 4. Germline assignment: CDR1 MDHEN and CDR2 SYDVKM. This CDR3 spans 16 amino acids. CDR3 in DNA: TGTGCCAGCAGTTTACCCGGGACTAGCGGGAGGGTTGAGCAGTTCTTC. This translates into CASSLPGTSGRVEQFF.

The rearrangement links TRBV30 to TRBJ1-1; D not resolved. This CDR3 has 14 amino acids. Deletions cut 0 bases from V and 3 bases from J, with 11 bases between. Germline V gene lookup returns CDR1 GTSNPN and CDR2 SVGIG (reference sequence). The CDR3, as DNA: TGTGCCTGGAGTGTAAGTGGGAGAGACACTGAAGCTTTCTTT. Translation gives CAWSVSGRDTEAFF.

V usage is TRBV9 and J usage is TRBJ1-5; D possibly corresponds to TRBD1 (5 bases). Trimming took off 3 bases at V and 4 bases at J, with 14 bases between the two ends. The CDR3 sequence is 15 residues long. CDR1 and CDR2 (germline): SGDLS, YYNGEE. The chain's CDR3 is CASSGGGFPNQPQHF. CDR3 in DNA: TGTGCCAGCAGCGGGGGGGGGTTCCCTAATCAGCCCCAGCATTTT.

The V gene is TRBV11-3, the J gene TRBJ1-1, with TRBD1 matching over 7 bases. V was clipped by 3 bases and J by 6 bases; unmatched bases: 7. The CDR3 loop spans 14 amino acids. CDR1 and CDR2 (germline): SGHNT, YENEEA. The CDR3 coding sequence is TGTGCCAGCAGCTTGACAGGGTGGATCCCTGAAGCTTTCTTT. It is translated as CASSLTGWIPEAFF.

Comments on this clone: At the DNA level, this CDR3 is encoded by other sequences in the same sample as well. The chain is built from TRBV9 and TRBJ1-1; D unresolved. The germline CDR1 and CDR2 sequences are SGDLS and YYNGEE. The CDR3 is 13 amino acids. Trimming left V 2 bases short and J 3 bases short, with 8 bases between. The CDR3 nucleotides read TGTGCCAGCAGCGTCGGAGGAGACACTGAAGCTTTCTTT. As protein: CASSVGGDTEAFF. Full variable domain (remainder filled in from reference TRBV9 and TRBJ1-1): DSGVTQTPKHLITATGQRVTLRCSPRSGDLSVYWYQQSLDQGLQFLIQYYNGEERAKGNILERFSAQQFPDLHSELNLSSLELGDSALYFCASSVGGDTEAFFGQGTRLTVV.

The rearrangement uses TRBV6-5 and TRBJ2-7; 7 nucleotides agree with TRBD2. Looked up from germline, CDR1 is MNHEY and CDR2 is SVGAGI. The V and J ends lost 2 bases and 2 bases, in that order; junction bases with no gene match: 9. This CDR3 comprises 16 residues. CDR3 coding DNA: TGTGCCAGCAGTTACCTCTCTTCTAGCGGCGCCTACGAGCAGTACTTC. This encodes CASSYLSSSGAYEQYF.